The 13 T cell receptor beta chains presented below share a single source sample, sequenced in a study of blood T cell repertoires in COVID-19. TCRdb's copy holds only in-frame clones and misses some; the assay was immunoSEQ multiplex PCR. In the table there are about 140,000 clones, about 83% of which are singletons. Sequenced input: peripheral blood. The source is a man aged 50 or older with acute or convalescent COVID-19.

The V call is TRBV6-2 or TRBV6-3, the J call TRBJ2-7; 8 bases map to TRBD2. The germline V gene encodes CDR1 MNHEY and CDR2 SVGEGT. V was clipped by 6 bases and J by 3 bases; unmatched bases: 10. This CDR3 contains 15 residues. The CDR3 coding sequence is TGTGCCAGCAGCCGAGCGGGGGCCTTATACTACGAGCAGTACGTC. It codes for CASSRAGALYYEQYV.

This chain joins TRBV2 and TRBJ1-2, with 9 nucleotides matching TRBD1. Trimming cost V 5 bases and J 0 bases; bases outside gene matches: 7. Germline CDR1 SNHLY, CDR2 FYNNEI. There are 16 residues in the CDR3. DNA of the CDR3: TGTGCCAGCAGTCCGGGACAGGGACGAGCTAACTATGGCTACACCTTC. This translates into CASSPGQGRANYGYTF.

This clone was recorded only once. The gene calls are TRBV3-1 (or the pseudogene TRBV3-2) and TRBJ1-4; D gene unclear. CDR1 is LGHDT and CDR2 is YNNKEL in the germline V gene (reference sequence). The germline V and J ends were trimmed by 0 bases and 5 bases, with 10 bases remaining between them. This CDR3 is 15 amino acids long. The CDR3 sequence is CASSQEAGFNEKLFF. The CDR3 bases are TGTGCCAGCAGCCAAGAGGCAGGCTTCAATGAAAAACTGTTTTTT.

The rearrangement uses TRBV4-1 and TRBJ2-2; 11 nucleotides agree with TRBD1. Germline-derived CDR1 and CDR2 are MGHRA and YSYEKL. V dropped 2 bases and J dropped 6; count of bases not matched to a gene: 5. The CDR3 has 16 amino acids. In DNA, the CDR3 is TGCGCCAGCAGCCAAAGAGGGACAGGGGGGCCCGGGGAGCTGTTTTTT. It encodes CASSQRGTGGPGELFF.

The chain uses TRBV3-1 (or the pseudogene TRBV3-2) and TRBJ1-2, with unresolved D. The CDR3 is made up of 13 amino acids. Trimming removed 2 bases at V and 7 bases at J, with 11 bases between. Germline CDR1 reads LGHDT; CDR2 reads YNNKEL (reference sequence). CDR3 loop: CASSQSGKGGYTF. The CDR3 coding sequence is TGTGCCAGCAGCCAATCGGGAAAAGGTGGCTACACCTTC.

J is TRBJ1-3 and V is TRBV12-5, with 11 nucleotides matching TRBD1. The germline CDR1 and CDR2 sequences are LGHNT and FRNRAP. This CDR3 is 18 amino acids long. Trimming removed 7 bases from V and 0 bases from J; junction bases left unmatched: 11. The CDR3 here is CASVTGTGGLFSGNTIYF. In DNA form, the CDR3 reads TGTGCTAGTGTAACCGGGACAGGGGGTTTATTCTCTGGAAACACCATATATTTT.

This clone occurred a few times. J is TRBJ2-1 and V is TRBV18; 7 bases agree with TRBD1. Trimming took 6 bases from V and 6 from J; bases not matched to a gene: 17. CDR3 length equals 17 residues. Germline V lookup: CDR1 KGHSH, CDR2 LQKENI. The chain's CDR3 is CASSPGPETGRGNEQFF. As DNA, the CDR3 is TGTGCCAGCTCCCCTGGGCCCGAGACAGGGAGAGGCAATGAGCAGTTCTTC.

The chain links TRBV12-3 or TRBV12-4 to TRBJ2-1; TRBD2 might be the D (5 bases). Between the trimmed V and J ends, which lost 8 bases and 0 bases, there was a span of 8 bases. This CDR3 has 13 amino acids. The CDR3 sequence: CASRGFSYNEQFF. The CDR3 region has the DNA TGTGCCAGCCGGGGATTCTCCTACAATGAGCAGTTCTTC.

The rearrangement joins TRBV19 to TRBJ1-5; 9 bases line up with TRBD1. The CDR3 runs 16 residues. The germline CDR1 and CDR2 sequences are LNHDA and SQIVND (reference sequence). Losses at the gene ends were 6 bases for V and 6 bases for J; bases not matched to a gene: 12. The CDR3 reads CASRKQGAPRGQPQHF. The CDR3 coding sequence is TGTGCCAGTAGGAAACAGGGGGCGCCTCGGGGTCAGCCCCAGCATTTT.

The chain links TRBV5-1 to TRBJ1-1, with TRBD1 identical over 7 bases. V gave up 4 bases and J gave up 4 bases; unmatched junction bases: 10. The CDR3 extends over 15 amino acids. Germline V gives CDR1 SGHRS, CDR2 YFSETQ. CDR3 DNA: TGCGCCAGCAGCCCGGGGGACAGTTTAAGCACTGAAGCTTTCTTT. Protein: CASSPGDSLSTEAFF.

This rearrangement joins TRBV9 to TRBJ1-1, with TRBD1 identical over 8 bases. Germline V gives CDR1 SGDLS, CDR2 YYNGEE. The CDR3 consists of 13 residues. Trimming took 4 bases from V and 10 from J; bases not matched to a gene: 9. As DNA, the CDR3 is TGTGCCAGCAGCCAACCGGACAGGGTTGGAGCTTTCTTT. It yields the protein CASSQPDRVGAFF.

The chain combines TRBV2 with TRBJ2-2; D call uncertain. CDR3 length: 14 amino acids. CDR1 and CDR2 from the germline V gene are SNHLY and FYNNEI. V lost 7 bases, J lost 2 bases, and 11 bases lay in between. The DNA of the CDR3 is TGTGCCAGCATAGGCGGCAGCAACACCGGGGAGCTGTTTTTT. This codes for CASIGGSNTGELFF.

Details on this clone: Within the sample, other DNA sequences also encode this same CDR3. The CDR3 DNA is TGTGCCAGCAGTTTTAGAGGGGAGGGTCAGCCCCAGCATTTT. Translation: CASSFRGEGQPQHF. The chain is built from TRBV27 and TRBJ1-5; maybe TRBD1 (5 bases). The V end lost 3 bases, the J end lost 6 bases, and 12 bases lay between the germline ends. CDR1 is MNHEY and CDR2 is SMNVEV in the germline V gene (reference sequence). The CDR3 consists of 14 residues.